This T cell receptor beta chain was profiled in a study of shared clonotypes between healthy human individuals (dated by TCRdb to about 2020). Notes on the research overall: Three men and two women, aged 18 to 49 years, made up the cohort. Per donor, three plates each were used for CD4 naive and CD4 memory, two for CD8 naive, and one for CD8 memory. To estimate repertoire size and how much clonotypes are shared between individuals, the study performed deep sequencing of blood TCR repertoires from about five healthy adults. Libraries were prepared and TCR repertoires were sequenced by different laboratories using diverse techniques, in order to increase sequencing depth and limit assay-specific biases. Between about 0.85 and 10 billion PBMCs per donor were obtained by leukapheresis. Study-wide conclusions, independent of this receptor: Only blood was sampled, and tissue TCR repertoires likely differ from those in blood. Compared with non-shared clonotypes, clonotypes shared by all four sorted-subset donors had higher generation probabilities. Naive subsets generally had larger estimated clonotype richness than memory subsets did. Because the study included a small number of donors, the genetic and exposure-history diversity represented was limited. Approximately 5% of naive CD4, approximately 3.7% of naive CD8, about 2.5% of memory CD4, and approximately 0.4% of memory CD8 clonotypes were shared across several donors. Based on pairwise subsampling, the degree of clonotype sharing among donors was expected to be affected by sequencing depth. Rarefaction of sorted-subset datasets indicated incomplete sequencing despite the large sequencing depth.

The junction carries 16 bases between V and J, which are trimmed by 4 bases and 4 bases respectively. CDR1 and CDR2, per the germline V gene, are SGHRS and YFSETQ. Its CDR3 holds 15 amino acids, cysteine through phenylalanine. The CDR3 DNA has 45 bases and is translated from base 1. Donors were healthy HIV-negative adults with no recently reported acute infections or vaccinations. Every donor was a Caucasian adult residing in Nashville, Tennessee, USA. Magnetic negative selection was used to enrich CD4+ T cells, after which naive cells were positively selected on CD45RA and the negative fraction became the memory subset. After blood collection by leukapheresis, PBMCs were isolated using Ficoll-Histopaque density gradient centrifugation and then cryopreserved in the vapor phase of liquid nitrogen. Analytical flow cytometry was used to check the purity and quantity of each magnetically sorted T cell population. Genomic DNA was isolated from each sorted fraction and quantified by UV absorbance on a Nanodrop 2000c.

Using the deep immunoSEQ assay, TCR CDR3 regions were amplified from genomic DNA by multiplex PCR. Extracted genomic DNA from each cell subset was distributed evenly across all wells of several immunoSEQ 96-well plates, and each plate was treated as a replicate. For sorted subsets, roughly 0.2 ug genomic DNA, equal to 25,000 to 35,000 T cell genomes, was loaded into each replicate PCR. Purified libraries were quantified with a Qubit 3.0 fluorometer, sized on a Bioanalyzer 2100, and re-quantified with the KAPA Library Quantification kit. Every immunoSEQ 96-well plate was sequenced on a separate single-read 150-cycle Illumina NextSeq 550 flow cell. The paper's processing steps were these. Because the immunoSEQ output included only junctional sequences and no quality scores, the filtering could not be the same as the filtering used for full-length reads. Sequences were annotated with PyIR, a Python wrapper for IgBLAST v1.9, and V/J genes and CDR3 were assigned using IMGT germline references. Reads were filtered out if the reads had weak V/J assignments (E-value above 1e-6), no CDR3, stop codons, out-of-frame junctions, or ambiguous translated residues. A V3J clonotype was defined by an identical inferred V gene, J gene, and CDR3 amino acid sequence. Percentage overlap between repertoires was computed as shared unique clonotypes divided by the size of the smaller repertoire. Three approaches were used to assess repertoire richness: RTK rarefaction, the Chao1 estimator, and Recon v2.1 estimates of unobserved clonotypes. Generation probabilities for all TCRbeta clonotypes obtained by the gDNA method from several donors were computed using OLGA. This immuneACCESS table, as held by TCRdb, lists in-frame sequences with V and J called but not all clones. Of the missing ones, under half trace to an unresolved V gene in checked studies; the others have no known cause. The V and J calls and clone size were taken over from that table, and D and trimming were inferred from the DNA. This sample has 2 million to 2.5 million clones in its table, and approximately 93% of those were observed once. The top ten clones comprise about 0.39% of the sample.

Remarks on this clone: Its cognate antigen has yet to be identified. No much larger clone is present one base from it, and per-base qualities are unavailable. The same CDR3 can be traced to other DNA sequences in this sample.

Sequenced input: naive CD4+ T cells from PBMCs. This specimen's cell subset or site label, per the study, means: CD45RA+ positively selected. The chain was built from TRBV5-1 and TRBJ2-3, and the D gene may be TRBD2, 6 bases matching. This TCR derives from a man between 18 and 35 years old in good health. Some clones in this sample may be carry-over from other donors' samples. The CDR3 protein: CASSPGGAGPDTQYF. The DNA sequence is TGCGCCAGCAGCCCGGGCGGGGCAGGCCCAGATACGCAGTATTTT.